This TCR beta chain derives from a study of cytomegalovirus exposure and HLA in healthy donors. Study-wide findings and caveats: The study designated 160 or so TCR beta chains cytomegalovirus-associated. Subsequent analysis of the 120 or so validation repertoires found a tendency for first-cohort TCR clusters to co-occur.

J lost 6 bases, V lost 7 bases, and 7 bases had no gene match. This CDR3 is built from 13 residues. Germline CDR1 is SGHAT and CDR2 is FQNNGV. Turning to this clone: Its antigen is not identified.

TCRdb's copy holds only in-frame clones and misses some; the assay was immunoSEQ multiplex PCR. Here the sample spans 100,000 to 150,000 clones, roughly nine tenths being singletons. The sample comprised PBMCs. The chain links TRBV11-2 to TRBJ2-7; TRBD1 aligns across 9 bases. This clonotype was obtained from a woman in her late teens or twenties in good health and CMV-seronegative. The CDR3 sequence is CASNPGTGFEQYF. The CDR3 DNA follows: TGTGCCAGCAACCCCGGGACAGGGTTCGAGCAGTACTTC.